The sequence of this T cell receptor beta chain was determined in a study of cytomegalovirus exposure and HLA in healthy donors. The PCR had 60 Vbeta and 13 Jbeta primers. TCRdb's table, derived via immunoSEQ multiplex PCR, lists solely in-frame clones and lacks some. This sample has 120,000 to 150,000 clones, with under 85% found just once. V dropped 8 bases and J dropped 2 bases, with 13 bases sitting between them. Germline V lookup: CDR1 SNHLY, CDR2 FYNNEI. The CDR3 runs 14 residues. This sequence originates from a woman in her forties in good health and CMV-seropositive. The rearrangement joins TRBV2 to TRBJ1-5, with unresolved D. Sequenced input: PBMCs. CDR3 residues: CASRHRLGNQPQHF. For the CDR3, the DNA is TGTGCCAGCCGGCACCGACTAGGCAATCAGCCCCAGCATTTT.